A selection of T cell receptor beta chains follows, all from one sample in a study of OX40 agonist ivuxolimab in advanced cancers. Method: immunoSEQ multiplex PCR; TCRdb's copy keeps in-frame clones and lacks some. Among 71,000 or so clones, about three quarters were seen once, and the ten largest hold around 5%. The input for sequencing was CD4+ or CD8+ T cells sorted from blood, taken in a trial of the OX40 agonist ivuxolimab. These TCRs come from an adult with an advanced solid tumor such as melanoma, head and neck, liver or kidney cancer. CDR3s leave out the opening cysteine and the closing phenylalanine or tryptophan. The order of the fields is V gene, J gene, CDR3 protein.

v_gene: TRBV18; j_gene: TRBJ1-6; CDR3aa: ASSPEGKSGSSPLH
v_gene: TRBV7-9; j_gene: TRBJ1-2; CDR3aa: ASSLDQGAGGYT
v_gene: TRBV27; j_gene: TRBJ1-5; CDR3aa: ASSPSRVNQPQH
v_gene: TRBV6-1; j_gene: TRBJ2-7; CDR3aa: ASSEASGSSYEQY
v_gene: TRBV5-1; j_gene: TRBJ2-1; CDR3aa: ASSLTGGYENEQF
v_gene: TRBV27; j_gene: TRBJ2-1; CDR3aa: ASRPGQGRGKQF
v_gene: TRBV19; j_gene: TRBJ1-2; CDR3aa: ASRHGPNYGYT
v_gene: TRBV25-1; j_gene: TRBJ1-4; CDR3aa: ASSQTGFLGVSEKLF
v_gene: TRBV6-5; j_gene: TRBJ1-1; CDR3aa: ASSYTQGGNTEAF
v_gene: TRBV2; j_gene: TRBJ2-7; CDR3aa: ASSGDSQGQY
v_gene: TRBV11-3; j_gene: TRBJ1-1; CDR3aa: ASSPGGAGNTEAF
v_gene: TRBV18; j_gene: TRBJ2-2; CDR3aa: ASSPNPIAGTMNTGELF
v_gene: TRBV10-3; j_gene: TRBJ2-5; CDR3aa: AISVYRRETQY
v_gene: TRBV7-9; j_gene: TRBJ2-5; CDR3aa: ASSPTLLGGETQY
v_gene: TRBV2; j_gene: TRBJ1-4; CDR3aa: ASSVGNEKLF
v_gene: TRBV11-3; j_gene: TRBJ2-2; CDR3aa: ASSLAGAGELF
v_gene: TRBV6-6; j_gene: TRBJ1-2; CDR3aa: ASTPRGSWGYT
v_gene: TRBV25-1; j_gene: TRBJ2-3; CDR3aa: ASSPIEVRTQY
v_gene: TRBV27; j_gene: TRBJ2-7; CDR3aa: ASSWVSGGSYEQY
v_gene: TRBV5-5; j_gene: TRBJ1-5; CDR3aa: ASSGAPDQPQH
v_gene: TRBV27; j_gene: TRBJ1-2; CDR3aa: ASSQTGLYGYT
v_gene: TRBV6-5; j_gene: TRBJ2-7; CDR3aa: AAGQGVHEQY
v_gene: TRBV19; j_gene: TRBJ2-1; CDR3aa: ASRTGGSYNEQF
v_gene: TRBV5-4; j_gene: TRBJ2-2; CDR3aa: ASSLGGAGTGELF
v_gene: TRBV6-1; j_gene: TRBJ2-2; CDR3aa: ASSEGTGDTGELF
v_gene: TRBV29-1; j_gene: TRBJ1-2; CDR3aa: SVGDFSYGYT
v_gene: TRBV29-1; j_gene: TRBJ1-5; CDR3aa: SVAGDYNQPQH
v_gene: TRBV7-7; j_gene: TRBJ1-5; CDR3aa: ASSFFPRLKDQPQH
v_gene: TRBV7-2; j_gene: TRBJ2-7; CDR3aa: ASSSRRQGGYEQY
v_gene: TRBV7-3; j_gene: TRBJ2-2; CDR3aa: ASSLQGIDSGELF
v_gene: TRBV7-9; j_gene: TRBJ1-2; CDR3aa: ASSLGQGTGYT
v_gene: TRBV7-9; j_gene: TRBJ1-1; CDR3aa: ASSYDREEAF
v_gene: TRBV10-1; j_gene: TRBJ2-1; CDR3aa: ASSEGLPYNEQF
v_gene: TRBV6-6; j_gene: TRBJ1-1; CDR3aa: ASRDRREWTTEAF
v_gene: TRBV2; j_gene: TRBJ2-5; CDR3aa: ASSLNRGRETQY
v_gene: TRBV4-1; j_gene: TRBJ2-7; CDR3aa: ASSQSPPSVGRSGYEQY
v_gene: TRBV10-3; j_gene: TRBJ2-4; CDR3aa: AISESGGDGGENIQY